These 13 T cell receptor beta chains share one sample of origin, sequenced in a study of T cell repertoires in cytomegalovirus infection. TCRdb processed the reads anew with MiXCR; each CDR3 protein has one entry. The table shows approximately 310,000 distinct CDR3 sequences, with 25% occurring only once. The antigens these receptors bind are not known. The material sequenced was cultured PBMCs, taken from culture after CMV antigen stimulation. These TCRs come from a human donor in good health (CMV status not recorded). Some clones in this sample may be carry-over from other donors' samples.

This clonotype was counted a few times. This chain joins TRBV6-2 or TRBV6-3 and TRBJ1-1, with unresolved D. V was trimmed by 6 bases and J by 5 bases, leaving 19 bases between them. The CDR3 runs 15 residues. Germline lookup yields CDR1 MNHEY and CDR2 SVGEGT. In DNA form, the CDR3 reads TGTGCCAGCAGGCAACTGGGTCGATGGGGTACTGAAGCTTTCTTT. Translating gives CASRQLGRWGTEAFF.

V usage is TRBV27 and J usage is TRBJ1-1; D may be TRBD1 (5 bases). This CDR3 has 15 residues. Germline-derived CDR1 and CDR2 are MNHEY and SMNVEV (reference sequence). V lost 2 bases and J lost 5, with 15 bases in between. As DNA, the CDR3 is TGTGCCAGCAGTTTAGGGGGACCGCAGCGGACTGAAGCTTTCTTT. It codes for CASSLGGPQRTEAFF.

The chain combines TRBV20-1 with TRBJ2-1; TRBD2 aligns across 10 bases. J gave up 0 bases and V 3 bases, and 14 bases lay outside the gene matches. The CDR3 contains 19 residues. From germline, CDR1 is DFQATT and CDR2 SNEGSKA (reference sequence). In nucleotides, the CDR3 is TGCAGTGCTAGTTTCCGGACTAGCGGAGGAGGGGTCTCCTACAATGAGCAGTTCTTC. Encoded protein: CSASFRTSGGGVSYNEQFF.

The rearrangement uses TRBV27 and TRBJ2-5, with a possible D match to TRBD1 (5 bases). V lost 6 bases, J lost 5 bases, and 13 bases lay in between. The CDR3 contains 13 residues. Germline V gene sequence: CDR1 MNHEY, CDR2 SMNVEV (reference sequence). For the CDR3, the DNA is TGTGCCAGCAGATGGGCAGGGCTGGAGACCCAGTACTTC. It yields the protein CASRWAGLETQYF.

This chain connects TRBV6-2 or TRBV6-3 to TRBJ1-5; D is ambiguous. V shed 6 bases and J shed 2 bases, with 11 bases lying between them. This CDR3 contains 14 residues. Germline V gives CDR1 MNHEY, CDR2 SVGEGT. CDR3 sequence (DNA): TGTGCCAGCAGGGAGTTTTCCGGCAATCAGCCCCAGCATTTT. This gives the protein CASREFSGNQPQHF.

The chain has TRBV6-1 and TRBJ1-2; D remains ambiguous. Trimming stripped 5 bases from V and 7 bases from J, with 14 bases between. CDR1 is MNHNS and CDR2 is SASEGT in the germline V gene. The CDR3 sequence is 13 residues long. The CDR3 region is CASSPSGGFGYTF. CDR3 bases: TGTGCCAGCAGTCCCTCAGGAGGGTTTGGCTACACCTTC.

The chain couples TRBV6-5 to TRBJ2-5; possibly TRBD1 for D (6 bases). CDR1 MNHEY and CDR2 SVGAGI come from the germline V gene. V shed 6 bases and J shed 5 bases, with 19 bases lying between them. The CDR3 has 15 residues. CDR3 in amino acids: CASSIIQQGEETQYF. Written as DNA, the CDR3 is TGTGCCAGCAGCATAATCCAACAGGGCGAGGAGACCCAGTACTTC.

Many counts were recorded for this clonotype. This sequence joins TRBV7-2 and TRBJ1-5; 7 bases are shared with TRBD1. The CDR3 has 15 amino acids. Germline-derived CDR1 and CDR2 are SGHTA and FQGNSA. The junction had 6 bases not matched to a gene; V was cut back by 0 bases and J by 7 bases. The CDR3, as DNA: TGTGCCAGCAGCTTAGCGGGCAGGGGGGGCCAGCCCCAGCATTTT. It is translated as CASSLAGRGGQPQHF.

This clonotype has more than one count but fewer than ten. J is TRBJ2-7 and V is TRBV14; perhaps D is TRBD1 or TRBD2 (5 bases each). CDR1 is SGHDN and CDR2 is FVKESK in the germline V gene. The length of the CDR3 is 12 residues. Trimming removed 3 bases from V and 7 bases from J, with 10 bases in between. CDR3 residues: CASSHTRGEQYV. The CDR3 DNA reads TGTGCCAGCAGCCACACGAGGGGAGAGCAGTACGTC.

This clonotype turned up a few times. This rearrangement joins TRBV18 to TRBJ1-1; D gene unclear. CDR3 length: 13 residues. Trimming took off 2 bases at V and 3 bases at J, with 7 bases between the two ends. Germline V gene lookup returns CDR1 KGHSH and CDR2 LQKENI. This chain's CDR3 is CASSPNFDTEAFF. The CDR3 DNA reads TGTGCCAGCTCACCAAACTTCGACACTGAAGCTTTCTTT. The variable domain in full, with the rest retrieved from reference TRBV18 and TRBJ1-1, is NAGVMQNPRHLVRRRGQEARLRCSPMKGHSHVYWYRQLPEEGLKFMVYLQKENIIDESGMPKERFSAEFPKEGPSILRIQQVVRGDSAAYFCASSPNFDTEAFFGQGTRLTVV.

The chain employs TRBV27 and TRBJ2-6, with a possible D match to TRBD1 (6 bases). This CDR3 spans 16 amino acids. Trimming removed 5 bases at V and 0 bases at J, with 11 bases between. Germline lookup yields CDR1 MNHEY and CDR2 SMNVEV (reference sequence). CDR3 sequence reads: CASSTTGVSGANVLTF. CDR3 in DNA: TGTGCCAGCAGTACGACAGGCGTCTCTGGGGCCAACGTCCTGACTTTC.

This clonotype occurred many times. The chain combines TRBV18 with TRBJ1-1; no definite D call. CDR3 length: 13 amino acids. The germline CDR1 and CDR2 sequences are KGHSH and LQKENI. Trimming took off 5 bases at V and 1 base at J, with 8 bases between the two ends. The CDR3 DNA reads as TGTGCCAGCTCAGCCAAGACGAACACTGAAGCTTTCTTT. It is translated as CASSAKTNTEAFF. Full variable domain (outside the CDR3, taken from reference TRBV18 and TRBJ1-1): NAGVMQNPRHLVRRRGQEARLRCSPMKGHSHVYWYRQLPEEGLKFMVYLQKENIIDESGMPKERFSAEFPKEGPSILRIQQVVRGDSAAYFCASSAKTNTEAFFGQGTRLTVV.

The chain links TRBV12-5 to TRBJ2-1; the match to TRBD2 covers 8 bases. Losses at the gene ends were 3 bases for V and 7 bases for J; bases not matched to a gene: 8. Germline V gives CDR1 LGHNT, CDR2 FRNRAP. CDR3 size: 15 residues. The CDR3 reads CASGLAGALVNEQFF. The CDR3 DNA reads TGTGCTAGTGGTTTAGCGGGAGCCCTGGTGAATGAGCAGTTCTTC.